This entry describes one T cell receptor (beta chain). Per the original methods: From reference gene primer amplification, estimates of nucleated cell counts were derived. Only in-frame clones appear in the TCRdb table, and some are missing; sequencing was by immunoSEQ multiplex PCR. V, J and clone size were drawn from that table, and D and trimming were deduced from the DNA. The sample has hundreds of thousands of clones, about four fifths seen once. Cohort 3 recovered donors had two negative PCRs, clearance, or symptom resolution. Germline lookup yields CDR1 SGHNT and CDR2 YYREEE (reference sequence). The CDR3 length is 14 residues. V was shortened by 6 bases and J by 0 bases, with 12 bases between the two germline ends. These data come from a study of blood T cell repertoires in COVID-19. Turning to the study itself: Some COVID-19 samples were acute and others convalescent; all came from the United States, Italy and Spain. From T cells, B-cell-depleted T cells, or PBMCs came the material, which was cDNA or gDNA.

The clonotype was recovered from a woman between 40 and 50 years old who had recovered from COVID-19. Sequencing used PBMCs or T cells enriched from blood (not recorded which). The rearrangement joins TRBV5-4 to TRBJ1-1; weak D call: TRBD1 (6 bases). For the CDR3, the DNA is TGTGCCAGCACTCAACAGGGTATGAACACTGAAGCTTTCTTT. Its protein product is CASTQQGMNTEAFF.